The 18 T cell receptor beta chains below all came from one sample that was sequenced in a study of response to subunit inactivated influenza vaccine. MiXCR, applied by TCRdb to the RT-PCR reads, yields one record per CDR3 protein. The table has 650,000 to 800,000 distinct CDR3 sequences, 14% seen once. Here the sequenced sample was PBMCs from blood, taken 14 to 15 days before vaccination. These receptors all come from a man in his fifties or sixties who received an inactivated influenza vaccine.

This clonotype was found a few times. The V call is TRBV2, the J call TRBJ1-2; D is undetermined. V lost 7 bases to trimming and J lost 2 bases, with 14 bases between them. Germline CDR1 is SNHLY and CDR2 is FYNNEI. This CDR3 is 14 amino acids long. The CDR3 nucleotides read TGTGCCAGCATCCAAGGGCAGATAAACTATGGCTACACCTTC. It translates to CASIQGQINYGYTF.

A few counts support this clonotype. The chain recombines TRBV4-2 with TRBJ1-6; D is unresolved. The V end was cut by 0 bases, the J end by 7 bases, with 7 bases between. Germline V lookup: CDR1 LGHNA, CDR2 YNFKEQ. The CDR3 runs to 14 residues. The CDR3 nucleotides read TGTGCCAGCAGCCAAGAGAACAGCAATTCACCCCTCCACTTT. It is translated as CASSQENSNSPLHF.

This clonotype was counted only a few times. J is TRBJ2-1 and V is TRBV20-1; D uncertain. Germline V CDR1 and CDR2: DFQATT, SNEGSKA (reference sequence). The germline V and J ends were trimmed by 5 bases and 1 base, with 12 bases remaining between them. The CDR3 consists of 14 residues. For the CDR3, the DNA is TGCAGTGCTCTGTTGGGTACATCCTACAATGAGCAGTTCTTC. As protein: CSALLGTSYNEQFF.

The chain combines TRBV20-1 with TRBJ2-1; a weak D match, TRBD2 (5 bases). Trimming removed 6 bases at V and 0 bases at J, with 15 bases between. This CDR3 region has 15 residues. The germline V gene has CDR1 DFQATT and CDR2 SNEGSKA (reference sequence). This CDR3 reads CSASPGKSSYNEQFF. CDR3 DNA sequence: TGCAGTGCCTCTCCCGGGAAGAGCTCCTACAATGAGCAGTTCTTC.

This chain links TRBV5-1 with TRBJ2-2; TRBD2 might be the D (5 bases). Germline V gene lookup returns CDR1 SGHRS and CDR2 YFSETQ. The ends were cut back, 7 bases at V and 2 bases at J, with 15 bases in the middle. The CDR3 is 15 amino acids. DNA of the CDR3: TGCGCCAGCTATGAAACTAGTTATAACACCGGGGAGCTGTTTTTT. Residues: CASYETSYNTGELFF. Filled out from reference TRBV5-1 and TRBJ2-2, the complete variable domain reads KAGVTQTPRYLIKTRGQQVTLSCSPISGHRSVSWYQQTPGQGLQFLFEYFSETQRNKGNFPGRFSGRQFSNSRSEMNVSTLELGDSALYLCASYETSYNTGELFFGEGSRLTVL.

In this sample, this clonotype turned up once. An end of the junction differs from the germline gene, which may be a read error. This chain uses TRBV29-1 with TRBJ2-7, with 9 bases fitting TRBD1. The CDR3 contains 18 residues. The germline CDR1 and CDR2 sequences are SQVTM and ANQGSEA. Here the CDR3 reads CTVGEFGTGSPLSYEQYF. CDR3 coding DNA: TGCACCGTTGGGGAGTTCGGGACAGGGAGTCCCCTTTCCTACGAGCAGTACTTC.

The chain links TRBV20-1 to TRBJ2-1; TRBD1 aligns across 8 bases. Unmatched junction bases numbered 4, after V lost 0 bases and J lost 6 bases. Germline V CDR1 and CDR2: DFQATT, SNEGSKA (reference sequence). The length of the CDR3 is 14 residues. The CDR3 is CSARDNRGVNEQFF. DNA for the CDR3: TGCAGTGCTAGAGATAACAGGGGGGTCAATGAGCAGTTCTTC.

The chain couples TRBV6-5 to TRBJ2-7; tentatively, D is TRBD2 (6 bases). V lost 2 bases and J 2 bases, leaving 16 bases between the germline ends. This CDR3 region has 16 residues. Germline lookup yields CDR1 MNHEY and CDR2 SVGAGI. The CDR3: CASSYLSGQATYEQYF. DNA of the CDR3: TGTGCCAGCAGTTACCTGAGCGGGCAAGCCACCTACGAGCAGTACTTC.

This chain joins TRBV7-6 and TRBJ1-1, with D perhaps TRBD1 (5 bases). Germline V gives CDR1 SGHVS, CDR2 FNYEAQ. The CDR3 sequence is 16 residues long. V lost 1 base and J lost 4, with 16 bases in between. Here the CDR3 reads CASSLEIPAGPTEAFF. In DNA form, the CDR3 reads TGTGCCAGCAGCTTAGAGATTCCGGCAGGGCCCACTGAAGCTTTCTTT.

The CDR3 DNA sequence: TGTGCCAGCAGTTTTCTAAGGGGGAATTACGAGCAGTACTTC. It translates to CASSFLRGNYEQYF. V and J are TRBV28 and TRBJ2-7; a possible D gene is TRBD1 (6 bases). This CDR3 has 14 residues. The V end was cut by 3 bases, the J end by 4 bases, with 13 bases between. From germline, CDR1 is MDHEN and CDR2 SYDVKM.

This clonotype was seen more than once but under ten times. The chain couples TRBV2 to TRBJ2-3; 8 bases align to TRBD1. The CDR3 extends over 16 amino acids. J was trimmed by 6 bases and V by 5 bases; bases with no gene match: 13. The germline V gene has CDR1 SNHLY and CDR2 FYNNEI. CDR3 sequence reads: CASSLDRALDTDTQYF. CDR3 DNA: TGTGCCAGCAGTCTGGACAGGGCCCTGGACACTGATACGCAGTATTTT.

This clonotype has more than one count but fewer than ten. V usage is TRBV20-1 and J usage is TRBJ2-3; the match to TRBD2 covers 14 bases. CDR1 DFQATT and CDR2 SNEGSKA come from the germline V gene (reference sequence). This CDR3 has 16 residues. V was clipped by 2 bases and J by 5 bases; unmatched bases: 6. CDR3 coding DNA: TGCAGTGCTAGATCGGGACTAGCGGGAGCTGGAGATACGCAGTATTTT. As protein: CSARSGLAGAGDTQYF.

This clonotype was seen many times. The chain carries TRBV24-1 and TRBJ2-1, with D hard to call. The CDR3 has 14 amino acids. The ends were cut back, 4 bases at V and 0 bases at J, with 6 bases in the middle. Germline V gives CDR1 KGHDR, CDR2 SFDVKD. The CDR3 bases are TGTGCCACCAGTGAGTCGGGCTCCTACAATGAGCAGTTCTTC. Protein product: CATSESGSYNEQFF.

The chain links TRBV7-2 to TRBJ2-1; TRBD1 aligns across 7 bases. CDR1 and CDR2 from the germline V gene are SGHTA and FQGNSA. The V segment lost 6 bases and the J segment 5 bases; nucleotides outside the gene matches: 4. The CDR3 spans 13 residues. The CDR3 sequence is CASRNTGDNEQFF. For the CDR3, the DNA is TGTGCCAGCAGGAACACAGGGGACAATGAGCAGTTCTTC.

V and J are TRBV7-9 and TRBJ1-4; 7 bases are a match to TRBD1. Germline assignment: CDR1 SEHNR and CDR2 FQNEAQ (reference sequence). The CDR3 contains 15 residues. V lost 5 bases, J lost 8 bases, and 11 bases stayed unmatched. The CDR3 spells CASSPTGILSEKLFF. CDR3 nucleotide sequence: TGTGCCAGCAGCCCGACAGGGATACTATCGGAAAAACTGTTTTTT. Based on the CDR3 plus reference TRBV7-9 and TRBJ1-4, the full variable domain is DTGVSQNPRHKITKRGQNVTFRCDPISEHNRLYWYRQTLGQGPEFLTYFQNEAQLEKSRLLSDRFSAERPKGSFSTLEIQRTEQGDSAMYLCASSPTGILSEKLFFGSGTQLSVL.

The chain combines TRBV11-2 with TRBJ2-1, with D perhaps matching TRBD1 (7 bases). With 1 base removed from V and 1 base from J, the gap between germline ends came to 20 bases. The CDR3 consists of 19 residues. Germline CDR1 and CDR2: SGHAT and FQNNGV. The CDR3 DNA sequence: TGTGCCAGCAGCTTAGTCGGAGGGGGCGATTCCATTTCCTACAATGAGCAGTTCTTC. This encodes CASSLVGGGDSISYNEQFF.

This clonotype was detected only a few times. This chain joins TRBV15 and TRBJ2-7, with D tentatively TRBD2 (7 bases). The CDR3 is made up of 16 amino acids. Germline V lookup: CDR1 LNHNV, CDR2 YYDKDF (reference sequence). Between the trimmed V and J ends, which lost 0 bases and 4 bases, there was a span of 16 bases. The CDR3 loop is CATSRDFIRGAYEQYF. In nucleotides, the CDR3 is TGTGCCACCAGCAGAGATTTCATCCGGGGGGCGTACGAGCAGTACTTC.

V and J are TRBV7-9 and TRBJ1-2; tentatively, D is TRBD1 (6 bases). V lost 1 base and J lost 6, with 9 bases in between. Germline-derived CDR1 and CDR2 are SEHNR and FQNEAQ (reference sequence). The CDR3 spans 13 residues. The CDR3 spells CASSLGGAHGYTF. The CDR3 DNA sequence: TGTGCCAGCAGCTTAGGGGGGGCGCATGGCTACACCTTC.